This TCR beta chain was captured in a study of neurological immune-mediated disorders. Study-level results: The highest TCR clonal expansion occurred in HTLV-1-associated myelopathy; multiple sclerosis fell below healthy controls.

This clonotype was found many times. Its antigen is currently unknown. Synthesis of cDNA was performed by 5'RACE using 10-nucleotide random UMIs. Via MiXCR, TCRdb re-called the 5' RACE reads, giving one row per CDR3 protein. Of roughly 52,000 distinct CDR3 sequences in the sample, about 3.7% were seen once. The clonotype comes from a man aged 55 to 70 with multiple sclerosis. The source material was PBMCs.

The chain's CDR3 is CASSYSEPGGGSYEQYF. DNA for the CDR3: TGTGCCAGCAGTTACTCGGAGCCAGGGGGTGGGTCCTACGAGCAGTACTTC. The gene calls are TRBV6-5 and TRBJ2-7; 7 bases are shared with TRBD1. V gave up 0 bases and J gave up 1 base; unmatched junction bases: 9. From germline, CDR1 is MNHEY and CDR2 SVGAGI. The CDR3 sequence is 17 residues long.